This passage covers 21 T cell receptor beta chains from one sample sequenced in a study of cytomegalovirus exposure and HLA in healthy donors listed by TCRdb under 2017. Preparation of the library involved the immunoSEQ multiplex PCR assay. A mixture of 60 forward primers for TCR Vbeta segments and 13 reverse primers for TCR Jbeta segments was used in the multiplex PCR. Drawn from immuneACCESS, this table holds only the in-frame rearrangements with V and J called that TCRdb kept. Clones are partly lost; checked studies trace under half to an unresolved V gene and leave the rest unexplained. Counted in this sample were some 160,000 clones; over 70% of them appeared once. About 0.5% of the sample comes from the top ten. The sequenced material came from PBMCs. These receptors originate from a woman aged 50 to 60 in good health and CMV-seronegative.

This rearrangement joins TRBV18 to TRBJ2-2; D is perhaps TRBD2 (7 bases). This CDR3 is built from 17 residues. V lost 0 bases and J lost 5, with 16 bases in between. Germline V gene sequence: CDR1 KGHSH, CDR2 LQKENI. This chain's CDR3 is CASSPPNRGGRTGELFF. The CDR3 DNA sequence: TGTGCCAGCTCACCACCTAACCGCGGGGGCCGGACCGGGGAGCTGTTTTTT. Using reference TRBV18 and TRBJ2-2 for the parts outside the CDR3, the full variable domain is NAGVMQNPRHLVRRRGQEARLRCSPMKGHSHVYWYRQLPEEGLKFMVYLQKENIIDESGMPKERFSAEFPKEGPSILRIQQVVRGDSAAYFCASSPPNRGGRTGELFFGEGSRLTVL.

The CDR3 DNA reads TGCGCCAGCAGCCAAGATAGCGGGGCCCAAGAGACCCAGTACTTC. Its translation: CASSQDSGAQETQYF. The chain combines TRBV4-3 with TRBJ2-5; 8 positions match TRBD2. J was trimmed by 1 base and V by 0 bases; bases with no gene match: 1. CDR1 and CDR2 (germline): LGHNA, YSLEER. The CDR3 extends over 15 amino acids.

The rearrangement joins TRBV5-4 to TRBJ1-5; 9 nucleotides match TRBD1. Trimming took 1 base from V and 1 from J; bases not matched to a gene: 3. The CDR3 has 16 residues. CDR1 and CDR2 (germline): SGHNT, YYREEE (reference sequence). The CDR3 nucleotides are TGTGCCAGCAGCTTGATGGGACAGGGAAGCAATCAGCCCCAGCATTTT. This translates into CASSLMGQGSNQPQHF.

The chain is built from TRBV28 and TRBJ1-4; a weak D match, TRBD1 (5 bases). V was shortened by 7 bases and J by 7 bases, with 16 bases between the two germline ends. The CDR3 totals 14 residues. Germline V CDR1 and CDR2: MDHEN, SYDVKM. The CDR3 DNA is TGTGCCAGCACAGGTGCGGGGGGTGGTGAAAAACTGTTTTTT. This gives the protein CASTGAGGGEKLFF.

This chain links TRBV7-4 with TRBJ2-1, with 9 positions matching TRBD2. The CDR3 runs to 17 residues. J lost 5 bases, V lost 4 bases, and 12 bases had no gene match. Germline values: CDR1 SGHVT, CDR2 SQSDAQ. CDR3 loop: CASSCRRAGGRNNEQFF. In DNA form, the CDR3 reads TGTGCCAGCAGCTGCCGTCGAGCGGGGGGCAGGAACAATGAGCAGTTCTTC.

This clone appeared a single time. V and J are TRBV2 and TRBJ2-3; D gene uncertain. CDR1 SNHLY and CDR2 FYNNEI come from the germline V gene. With 2 bases removed from V and 3 bases from J, the gap between germline ends came to 3 bases. CDR3 length: 12 residues. Here the CDR3 DNA reads TGTGCCAGCAGTGAACTAACAGATACGCAGTATTTT. It yields the protein CASSELTDTQYF.

The V and J genes are TRBV28 and TRBJ1-2, with no clear D. The CDR3 totals 13 residues. Trimming left V 7 bases short and J 5 bases short, with 14 bases between. CDR1 and CDR2 (germline): MDHEN, SYDVKM. The CDR3 DNA reads as TGTGCCAGCACAGAGGACTTCCTATATGGCTACACCTTC. Its translation: CASTEDFLYGYTF.

The chain carries TRBV5-1 and TRBJ2-3; 11 bases are a match to TRBD1. The CDR3 sequence is 17 residues long. V shed 3 bases and J 4 bases; nucleotides not matched to a gene: 10. Germline values: CDR1 SGHRS, CDR2 YFSETQ. DNA for the CDR3: TGCGCCAGCAGCTCAAACCCGGGGACAGGGGGGGCAGATACGCAGTATTTT. It specifies CASSSNPGTGGADTQYF.

This clone was observed a handful of times. The chain couples TRBV5-4 to TRBJ2-7; 7 nucleotides match TRBD1. Trimming removed 0 bases from V and 0 bases from J; junction bases left unmatched: 6. The CDR3 has 16 residues. Germline loops: CDR1 SGHNT, CDR2 YYREEE (reference sequence). This CDR3 reads CASSLARQGGSYEQYF. The CDR3 nucleotides are TGTGCCAGCAGCTTGGCCAGACAGGGTGGCTCCTACGAGCAGTACTTC.

The genes are TRBV5-4 and TRBJ2-3; 11 bases agree with TRBD1. Germline V gives CDR1 SGHNT, CDR2 YYREEE (reference sequence). The CDR3 is 17 amino acids. Germline trimming cut 4 bases from V and 3 bases from J; bases unmatched to any gene: 10. The CDR3 reads CASSKTPGQGDTDTQYF. As DNA, the CDR3 is TGTGCCAGCAGCAAGACTCCGGGACAGGGGGATACAGATACGCAGTATTTT.

The V call is TRBV9, the J call TRBJ2-1, with D possibly matching TRBD2 (6 bases). The CDR3 is 17 residues long. Deletions cut 0 bases from V and 1 base from J, with 14 bases between. Germline CDR1 reads SGDLS; CDR2 reads YYNGEE. Here the CDR3 reads CASSVGGVLNSYNEQFF. The CDR3 nucleotides are TGTGCCAGCAGCGTAGGGGGGGTACTGAATTCCTACAATGAGCAGTTCTTC.

This clone is a singleton in its sample. The chain recombines TRBV5-4 with TRBJ2-3, with D possibly matching TRBD2 (6 bases). CDR1 and CDR2 from the germline V gene are SGHNT and YYREEE (reference sequence). The CDR3 runs to 15 residues. V was pared by 2 bases and J by 5 bases, with 15 bases between. This chain's CDR3 is CASSLRTARGDTQYF. The CDR3, as DNA: TGTGCCAGCAGCTTACGGACGGCGCGGGGAGATACGCAGTATTTT.

The CDR3 DNA reads TGTGCCAGTATTTCGCTTAGCGGGAGGATGAGGAATGAGCAGTTCTTC. The encoded protein is CASISLSGRMRNEQFF. The chain links TRBV19 to TRBJ2-1, with 10 bases fitting TRBD2. Losses at the gene ends were 7 bases for V and 7 bases for J; bases not matched to a gene: 13. Germline V CDR1 and CDR2: LNHDA, SQIVND (reference sequence). The CDR3 sequence is 16 residues long.

This chain links TRBV9 with TRBJ2-7; 7 nucleotides line up with TRBD1. Germline values: CDR1 SGDLS, CDR2 YYNGEE. This CDR3 has 15 residues. The junction had 8 bases not matched to a gene; V was cut back by 5 bases and J by 0 bases. CDR3 amino acids: CASSLQGHSSYEQYF. The CDR3 coding sequence is TGTGCCAGCAGTTTACAGGGGCACAGCTCCTACGAGCAGTACTTC.

The chain is built from TRBV5-1 and TRBJ2-1, with D possibly TRBD2 on 5 matching bases. V was cut by 0 bases and J by 6 bases, with 10 bases left in between. This CDR3 region has 14 residues. Germline lookup yields CDR1 SGHRS and CDR2 YFSETQ. The CDR3 DNA reads TGCGCCAGCAGCTTGGCCGCTAGCCTCAATGAGCAGTTCTTC. Amino acids: CASSLAASLNEQFF.

This clone showed up just a few times. The chain combines TRBV2 with TRBJ1-2, with D maybe TRBD1 (6 bases). V was shortened by 6 bases and J by 1 base, with 12 bases between the two germline ends. This CDR3 is 14 amino acids long. The germline gives CDR1 SNHLY, CDR2 FYNNEI. The CDR3, as DNA: TGTGCCAGCAGACCGGGACAAAGTAACTATGGCTACACCTTC. Translating it yields CASRPGQSNYGYTF.

The chain carries TRBV9 and TRBJ1-4; D gene ambiguous. Between the trimmed V and J ends, which lost 4 bases and 8 bases, there was a span of 12 bases. The CDR3 runs to 13 residues. The germline V gene has CDR1 SGDLS and CDR2 YYNGEE. The CDR3 here is CASSPGSEEKLFF. CDR3 sequence (DNA): TGTGCCAGCAGCCCTGGATCGGAGGAAAAACTGTTTTTT.

The table lists this clone with a few counts. The chain joins TRBV5-4 to TRBJ2-1, with D tentatively TRBD1 (6 bases). This CDR3 spans 16 amino acids. Germline CDR1 is SGHNT and CDR2 is YYREEE (reference sequence). V lost 3 bases to trimming and J lost 2 bases, with 15 bases between them. The CDR3 loop reads CASSSNREITYNEQFF. The CDR3 region has the DNA TGTGCCAGCAGCTCGAACAGGGAAATCACCTACAATGAGCAGTTCTTC.

This clone was detected only a few times. This sequence joins TRBV2 and TRBJ2-2, with 8 bases identical to TRBD2. Germline V gives CDR1 SNHLY, CDR2 FYNNEI. The CDR3 is 15 amino acids. V trimming: 8 bases; J trimming: 3 bases; junction bases outside the gene matches: 8. CDR3 sequence (DNA): TGTGCCAGCTCCGGCACTAGCGGTTACACCGGGGAGCTGTTTTTT. Its protein product is CASSGTSGYTGELFF.

V gene TRBV28 combines with J gene TRBJ2-7; D gene unclear. The CDR3 is made up of 13 amino acids. In germline, CDR1 is MDHEN, CDR2 SYDVKM. The germline V and J ends were trimmed by 3 bases and 2 bases, with 8 bases remaining between them. CDR3 loop: CASSFLRTYEQYF. The CDR3 DNA follows: TGTGCCAGCAGTTTCCTAAGAACCTACGAGCAGTACTTC.

The J gene is TRBJ2-5, the V gene TRBV28; D gene uncertain. The end of the DNA fits TRBJ2-7 better, so the J call may be wrong. From germline, CDR1 is MDHEN and CDR2 SYDVKM. This CDR3 comprises 13 residues. The CDR3 spells CASSLGQVYEQYF. As DNA, the CDR3 is TGTGCCAGCAGTTTAGGCCAGGTCTACGAGCAGTACTTC.